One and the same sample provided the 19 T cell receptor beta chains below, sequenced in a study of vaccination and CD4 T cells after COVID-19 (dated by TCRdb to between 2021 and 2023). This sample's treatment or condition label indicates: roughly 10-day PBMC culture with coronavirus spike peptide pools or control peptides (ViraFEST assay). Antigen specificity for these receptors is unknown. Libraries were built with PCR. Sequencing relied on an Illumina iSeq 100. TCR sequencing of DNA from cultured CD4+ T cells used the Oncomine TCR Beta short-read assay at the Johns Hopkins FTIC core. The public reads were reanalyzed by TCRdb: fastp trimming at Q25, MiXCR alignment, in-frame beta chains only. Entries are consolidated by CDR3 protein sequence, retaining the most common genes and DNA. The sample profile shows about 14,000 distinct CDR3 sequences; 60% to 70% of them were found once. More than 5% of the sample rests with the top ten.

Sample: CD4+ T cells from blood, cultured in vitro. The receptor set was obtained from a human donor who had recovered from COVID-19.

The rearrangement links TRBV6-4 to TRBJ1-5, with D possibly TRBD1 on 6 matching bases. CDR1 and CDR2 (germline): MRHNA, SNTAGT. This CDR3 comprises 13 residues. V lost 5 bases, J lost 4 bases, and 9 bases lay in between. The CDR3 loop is CASSRGENQPQHF. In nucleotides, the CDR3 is TGTGCCAGCAGTAGGGGGGAAAATCAGCCCCAGCATTTT.

The CDR3 sequence is CASRTGQGYEQYF. CDR3 DNA sequence: TGCGCCAGCAGGACTGGACAGGGCTACGAGCAGTACTTC. J is TRBJ2-7 and V is TRBV5-1, with TRBD1 identical over 8 bases. The CDR3 covers 13 residues. The germline CDR1 and CDR2 sequences are SGHRS and YFSETQ. Trimming cost V 5 bases and J 3 bases; bases outside gene matches: 4.

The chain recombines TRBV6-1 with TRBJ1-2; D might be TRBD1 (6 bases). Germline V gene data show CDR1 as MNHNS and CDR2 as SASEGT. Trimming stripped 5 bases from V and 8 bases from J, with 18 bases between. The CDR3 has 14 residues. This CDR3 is CASSPRAGATGYTF. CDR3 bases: TGTGCCAGCAGTCCGAGGGCAGGGGCAACCGGCTACACCTTC.

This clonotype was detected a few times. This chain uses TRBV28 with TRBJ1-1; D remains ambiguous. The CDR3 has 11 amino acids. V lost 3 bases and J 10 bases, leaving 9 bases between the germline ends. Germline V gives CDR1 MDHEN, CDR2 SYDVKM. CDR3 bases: TGTGCCAGCAGTTTTATAGCCGGAGCTTTCTTT. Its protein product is CASSFIAGAFF.

As DNA, the CDR3 is TGCAGCCTAGCGGGAGCAGGTGAGCAGTTCTTC. It specifies CSLAGAGEQFF. This chain connects TRBV20-1 to TRBJ2-1, with TRBD2 matching 10 bases. Germline V gene lookup returns CDR1 DFQATT and CDR2 SNEGSKA (reference sequence). This CDR3 region has 11 residues.

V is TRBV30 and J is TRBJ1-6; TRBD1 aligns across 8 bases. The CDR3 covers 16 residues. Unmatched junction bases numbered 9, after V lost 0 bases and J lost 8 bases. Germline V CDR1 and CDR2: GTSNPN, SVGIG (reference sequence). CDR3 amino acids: CAWSVVGRGLHSPLHF. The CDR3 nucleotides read TGTGCCTGGAGTGTAGTCGGCAGGGGGCTACATTCACCCCTCCACTTT.

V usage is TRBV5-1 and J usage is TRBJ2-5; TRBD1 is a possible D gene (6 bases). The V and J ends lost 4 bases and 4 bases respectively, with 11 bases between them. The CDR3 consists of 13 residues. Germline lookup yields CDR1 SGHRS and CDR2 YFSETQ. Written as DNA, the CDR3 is TGCGCCAGCAGCGTCGGCAGGGGAGAGACCCAGTACTTC. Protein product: CASSVGRGETQYF.

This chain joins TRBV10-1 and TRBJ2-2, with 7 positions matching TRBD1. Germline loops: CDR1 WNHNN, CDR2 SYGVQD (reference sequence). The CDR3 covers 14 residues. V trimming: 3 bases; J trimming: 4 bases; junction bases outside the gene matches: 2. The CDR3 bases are TGCGCCAGCAGTGAACCAGGGGGCACCGGGGAGCTGTTTTTT. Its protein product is CASSEPGGTGELFF.

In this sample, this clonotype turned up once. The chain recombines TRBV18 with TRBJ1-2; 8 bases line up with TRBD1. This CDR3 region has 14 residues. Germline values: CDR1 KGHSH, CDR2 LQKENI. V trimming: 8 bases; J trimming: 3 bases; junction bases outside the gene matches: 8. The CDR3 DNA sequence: TGTGCCAGCCAACCGGGACAGGAGGACTATGGCTACACCTTC. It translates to CASQPGQEDYGYTF.

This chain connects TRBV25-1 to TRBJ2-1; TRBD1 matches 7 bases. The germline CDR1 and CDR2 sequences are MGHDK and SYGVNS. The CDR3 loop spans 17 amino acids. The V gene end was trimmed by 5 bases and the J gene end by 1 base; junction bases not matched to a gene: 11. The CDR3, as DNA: TGTGCCAGCAGTTCCAAGGAGACAGGGCCTTCCTACAATGAGCAGTTCTTC. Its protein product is CASSSKETGPSYNEQFF. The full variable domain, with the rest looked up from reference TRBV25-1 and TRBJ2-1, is EADIYQTPRYLVIGTGKKITLECSQTMGHDKMYWYQQDPGMELHLIHYSYGVNSTEKGDLSSESTVSRIRTEHFPLTLESARPSHTSQYLCASSSKETGPSYNEQFFGPGTRLTVL.

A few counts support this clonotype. Here the CDR3 reads CATSWGGHQPQHF. CDR3 DNA: TGTGCCACCAGCTGGGGGGGCCATCAGCCCCAGCATTTT. The chain combines TRBV15 with TRBJ1-5, with D perhaps matching TRBD1 (6 bases). The CDR3 spans 13 residues. V was pared by 5 bases and J by 5 bases, with 10 bases between. The germline V gene encodes CDR1 LNHNV and CDR2 YYDKDF (reference sequence).

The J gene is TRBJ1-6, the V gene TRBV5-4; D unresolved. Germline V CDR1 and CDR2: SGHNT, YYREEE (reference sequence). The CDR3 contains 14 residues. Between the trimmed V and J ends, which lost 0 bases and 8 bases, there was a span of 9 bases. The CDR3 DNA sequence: TGTGCCAGCAGCTTGGACCAGGCCCATTCACCCCTCCACTTT. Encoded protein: CASSLDQAHSPLHF. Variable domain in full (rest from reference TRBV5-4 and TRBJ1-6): ETGVTQSPTHLIKTRGQQVTLRCSSQSGHNTVSWYQQALGQGPQFIFQYYREEENGRGNFPPRFSGLQFPNYSSELNVNALELDDSALYLCASSLDQAHSPLHFGNGTRLTVT.

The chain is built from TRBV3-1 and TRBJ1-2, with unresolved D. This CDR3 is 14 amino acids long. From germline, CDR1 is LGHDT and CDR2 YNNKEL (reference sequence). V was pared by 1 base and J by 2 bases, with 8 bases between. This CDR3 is CASSQGQTNYGYTF. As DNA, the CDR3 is TGTGCCAGCAGCCAAGGTCAGACCAACTATGGCTACACCTTC.

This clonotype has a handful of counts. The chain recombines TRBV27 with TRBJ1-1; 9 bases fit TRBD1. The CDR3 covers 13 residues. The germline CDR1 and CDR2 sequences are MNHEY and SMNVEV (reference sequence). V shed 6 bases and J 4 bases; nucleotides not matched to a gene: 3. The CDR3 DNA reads TGTGCCAGCAGGGTGACAGGGGGCACTGAAGCTTTCTTT. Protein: CASRVTGGTEAFF.

Here the CDR3 DNA reads TGCGCCAGCAGCTTGGAACAGGCAGCTGGCTACACCTTC. This encodes CASSLEQAAGYTF. The J gene is TRBJ1-2, the V gene TRBV5-1; D possibly corresponds to TRBD1 (5 bases). Germline CDR1 SGHRS, CDR2 YFSETQ. V lost 0 bases and J 7 bases, leaving 10 bases between the germline ends. This CDR3 contains 13 residues.

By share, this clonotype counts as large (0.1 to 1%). This chain's CDR3 is CASSDPAGGKYEQYF. In nucleotides, the CDR3 is TGTGCCAGCAGTGACCCAGCGGGAGGGAAGTACGAGCAGTACTTC. The chain employs TRBV2 and TRBJ2-7, with 10 nucleotides matching TRBD2. This CDR3 has 15 residues. Trimming removed 3 bases from V and 4 bases from J; junction bases left unmatched: 6. Germline V gives CDR1 SNHLY, CDR2 FYNNEI.

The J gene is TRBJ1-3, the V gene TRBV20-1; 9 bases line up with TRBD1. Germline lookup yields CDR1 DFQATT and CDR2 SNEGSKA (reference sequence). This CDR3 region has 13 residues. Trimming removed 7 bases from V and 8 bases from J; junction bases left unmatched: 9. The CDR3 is CSVPTGGEDTIYF. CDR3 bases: TGCAGTGTTCCGACAGGGGGAGAGGACACCATATATTTT.

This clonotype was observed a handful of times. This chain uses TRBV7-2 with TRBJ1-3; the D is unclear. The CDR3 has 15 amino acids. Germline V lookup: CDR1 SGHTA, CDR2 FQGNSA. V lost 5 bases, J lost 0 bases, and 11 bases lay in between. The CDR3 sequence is CASSPRSDSGNTIYF. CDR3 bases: TGTGCCAGCAGCCCACGAAGTGACTCTGGAAACACCATATATTTT.

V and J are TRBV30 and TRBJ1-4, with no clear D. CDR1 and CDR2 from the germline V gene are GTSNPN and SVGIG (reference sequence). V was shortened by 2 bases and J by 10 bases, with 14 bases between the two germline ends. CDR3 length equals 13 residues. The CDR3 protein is CAWSSANDPKLFF. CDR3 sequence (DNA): TGTGCCTGGAGTTCGGCAAACGACCCAAAACTGTTTTTT.